Listed below are T cell receptor beta chains from one sample, sequenced in a study of early T cells in non-severe SARS-CoV-2 infection. From the 5' RACE reads, TCRdb called clonotypes with MiXCR, one entry per CDR3 protein. The repertoire holds tens of thousands of distinct CDR3 sequences, over 9.5% seen once, with 6.5% to 8.5% in the top ten. The sequencing used whole blood, collected at baseline. The receptors come from an adult who was a healthcare worker with PCR-confirmed SARS-CoV-2 infection or an uninfected control (not recorded which). Both conserved end residues are part of each CDR3. The D gene is left open where the match is weak. Some rows have no size entry. The others give once, few or many, or a class for an expanded clone.

clone size: few
V gene: TRBV3-1
J gene: TRBJ1-2
D gene: NA
CDR3 DNA: TGTGCCAGCAGCCAAGATATGGGTGGCTATGGCTACACCTTC
CDR3 protein: CASSQDMGGYGYTF

clone size: few
V gene: TRBV6-5
J gene: TRBJ2-1
D gene: TRBD2
CDR3 DNA: TGTGCCAGCAGTTACTCCGGAGCGGGGGCCCTCAATGAGCAGTTCTTC
CDR3 protein: CASSYSGAGALNEQFF

clone size: once
V gene: TRBV6-5
J gene: TRBJ1-2
D gene: NA
CDR3 DNA: TGTGCCAGCAGTTACTCGAGACGTAACTATGGCTACACCTTC
CDR3 protein: CASSYSRRNYGYTF

clone size: many
V gene: TRBV20-1
J gene: TRBJ2-3
D gene: TRBD2
CDR3 DNA: TGCAGTGCTAGTTCTAGCGGGGGGATAGATACGCAGTATTTT
CDR3 protein: CSASSSGGIDTQYF

clone size: NA
V gene: TRBV30
J gene: TRBJ2-5
D gene: NA
CDR3 DNA: TGTGCCTGGAGCAAACGGGGAGGCGGGACCCAGTACTTC
CDR3 protein: CAWSKRGGGTQYF

clone size: NA
V gene: TRBV30
J gene: TRBJ1-1
D gene: NA
CDR3 DNA: TGTGCCTGGAGTGTTGAGGACACCACTGAAGCTTTCTTT
CDR3 protein: CAWSVEDTTEAFF

clone size: NA
V gene: TRBV20-1
J gene: TRBJ1-6
D gene: NA
CDR3 DNA: TGCAGTGCTGGGGGGCTCCGACGTTCACCCCTCCACTTT
CDR3 protein: CSAGGLRRSPLHF

clone size: many
V gene: TRBV6-1
J gene: TRBJ2-7
D gene: TRBD1
CDR3 DNA: TGTGCCAGCAGTGAAGCGGGGACAGGGATAGGAGAGCAGTACTTC
CDR3 protein: CASSEAGTGIGEQYF

clone size: many
V gene: TRBV7-2
J gene: TRBJ2-7
D gene: TRBD2
CDR3 DNA: TGTGCCAGCAGCTTAGTAAGCAGCGGGGGGGCACTCTACGAGCAGTACTTC
CDR3 protein: CASSLVSSGGALYEQYF

clone size: many
V gene: TRBV2
J gene: TRBJ2-4
D gene: TRBD2
CDR3 DNA: TGTGCCAGCGAGGGGACTAGCGGCATAAACATTCAGTACTTC
CDR3 protein: CASEGTSGINIQYF

clone size: many
V gene: TRBV11-2
J gene: TRBJ2-3
D gene: NA
CDR3 DNA: TGTGCCAGCAGCTTAAGGGGCGTGGCAGATACGCAGTATTTT
CDR3 protein: CASSLRGVADTQYF

clone size: NA
V gene: TRBV9
J gene: TRBJ1-2
D gene: TRBD1
CDR3 DNA: TGTGCCAGCAGCGTCCGTGGGGGACAGGAAGGGAGCTACACCTTC
CDR3 protein: CASSVRGGQEGSYTF

clone size: NA
V gene: TRBV20-1
J gene: TRBJ2-1
D gene: TRBD1
CDR3 DNA: TGCAGTGCTCCTATCCTAACAGGGGGATCCTACAATGAGCAGTTCTTC
CDR3 protein: CSAPILTGGSYNEQFF

clone size: many
V gene: TRBV24-1
J gene: TRBJ1-2
D gene: NA
CDR3 DNA: TGTGCCACCAGTGACGAGATAATGAACTATGGCTACACCTTC
CDR3 protein: CATSDEIMNYGYTF

clone size: few
V gene: TRBV10-1
J gene: TRBJ2-3
D gene: NA
CDR3 DNA: TGCGCCAGCAGTGTAGGTGTCTTCGGAGGGCATACGCAGTATTTT
CDR3 protein: CASSVGVFGGHTQYF

clone size: many
V gene: TRBV7-2
J gene: TRBJ2-2
D gene: TRBD2
CDR3 DNA: TGTGCCAGCAGCCAGCCGGCTAGCGGCTACACCGGGGAGCTGTTTTTT
CDR3 protein: CASSQPASGYTGELFF

clone size: NA
V gene: TRBV2
J gene: TRBJ2-5
D gene: NA
CDR3 DNA: TGTGCCAGCAGTCGTCCGGGTCTCCAGACCCAGTACTTC
CDR3 protein: CASSRPGLQTQYF

clone size: few
V gene: TRBV7-7
J gene: TRBJ2-7
D gene: TRBD2
CDR3 DNA: TGTGCTAGCAGCTTAGCTCCCCCCGGGCTAGCGGGGTCCTACGAGCAGTACTTC
CDR3 protein: CASSLAPPGLAGSYEQYF

clone size: NA
V gene: TRBV12-3/TRBV12-4
J gene: TRBJ1-2
D gene: NA
CDR3 DNA: TGTGCCAGCAGTTTGGGATGGGGGAATGGCTACACCTTC
CDR3 protein: CASSLGWGNGYTF

clone size: NA
V gene: TRBV5-1
J gene: TRBJ2-1
D gene: TRBD2
CDR3 DNA: TGCGCCAGCAGTCGGGTAGCGGGGGAACTTAATGAGCAGTTCTTC
CDR3 protein: CASSRVAGELNEQFF

clone size: NA
V gene: TRBV9
J gene: TRBJ2-6
D gene: TRBD1
CDR3 DNA: TGTGCCAGCAGCTTCGACAGGGACTCTGGGGCCAACGTCCTGACTTTC
CDR3 protein: CASSFDRDSGANVLTF

clone size: many
V gene: TRBV6-1
J gene: TRBJ2-3
D gene: NA
CDR3 DNA: TGTGCCAGCAGTGCGTTTTCGGCAGGGATCACAGATACGCAGTATTTT
CDR3 protein: CASSAFSAGITDTQYF

clone size: many
V gene: TRBV4-1
J gene: TRBJ1-2
D gene: NA
CDR3 DNA: TGCGCCAGCAGGGCGCCAGGAACGGAAGTCTATGGCTACACCTTC
CDR3 protein: CASRAPGTEVYGYTF

clone size: few
V gene: TRBV6-2/TRBV6-3
J gene: TRBJ1-1
D gene: NA
CDR3 DNA: TGTGCCAGCTCCTACGAAACAGGGAAACTTATGAACACTGAAGCTTTCTTT
CDR3 protein: CASSYETGKLMNTEAFF

clone size: few
V gene: TRBV28
J gene: TRBJ2-7
D gene: TRBD1
CDR3 DNA: TGTGCCAGCAGCTTGTTGAGGGGACAGGGGAAGAACGAGCAGTACTTC
CDR3 protein: CASSLLRGQGKNEQYF

clone size: many
V gene: TRBV6-6
J gene: TRBJ2-7
D gene: TRBD1
CDR3 DNA: TGTGCCAGCAGTTACTCAGGGGGCGCCGGCTACGAGCAGTACTTC
CDR3 protein: CASSYSGGAGYEQYF

clone size: NA
V gene: TRBV27
J gene: TRBJ2-1
D gene: TRBD2
CDR3 DNA: TGTGCCAGCAGTCCCACTAGCGGCGAGCCCAATGAGCAGTTCTTC
CDR3 protein: CASSPTSGEPNEQFF

clone size: NA
V gene: TRBV12-3/TRBV12-4
J gene: TRBJ2-4
D gene: NA
CDR3 DNA: TGTGCCAGCAGTGGGGACCCCCGAACCAAAAACATTCAGTACTTC
CDR3 protein: CASSGDPRTKNIQYF